Below, one T cell receptor (beta chain) is given with its context. The sample comes from a study of blood T cells in healthy people across ages. Alongside a J-beta primer mix, a sample-barcoded 5' primer served in a second PCR lasting roughly 7 to 11 cycles. TCRdb re-analysed the 5' RACE reads in MiXCR, keeping a single row per CDR3 protein. The data contain some 1.5 million distinct CDR3 sequences, 25% to 30% of them singletons. V lost 10 bases to trimming and J lost 1 base; unmatched junction nucleotides: 3. The CDR3 extends over 12 amino acids. Germline V gene data show CDR1 as ENHRY and CDR2 as SYGVKD.

The specimen was blood. V gene TRBV10-3 combines with J gene TRBJ1-1; 7 nucleotides match TRBD1. The receptor's source is a young woman in good health. CDR3 nucleotides: TGTGCCACCAGGGGGGGGAACACTGAAGCTTTCTTT. Translation gives CATRGGNTEAFF.